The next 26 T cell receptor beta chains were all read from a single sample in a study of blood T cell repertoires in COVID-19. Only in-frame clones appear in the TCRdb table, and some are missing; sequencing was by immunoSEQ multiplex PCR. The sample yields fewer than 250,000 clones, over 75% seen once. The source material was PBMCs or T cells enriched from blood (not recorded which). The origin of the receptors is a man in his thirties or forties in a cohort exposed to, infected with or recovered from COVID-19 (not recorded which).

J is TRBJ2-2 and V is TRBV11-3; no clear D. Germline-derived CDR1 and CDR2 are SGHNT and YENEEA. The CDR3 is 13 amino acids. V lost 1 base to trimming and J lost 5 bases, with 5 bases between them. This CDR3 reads CASSLGRTGELFF. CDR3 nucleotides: TGTGCCAGCAGCTTAGGGCGGACCGGGGAGCTGTTTTTT. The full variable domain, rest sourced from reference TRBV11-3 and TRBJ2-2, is EAGVVQSPRYKIIEKKQPVAFWCNPISGHNTLYWYLQNLGQGPELLIRYENEEAVDDSQLPKDRFSAERLKGVDSTLKIQPAELGDSAVYLCASSLGRTGELFFGEGSRLTVL.

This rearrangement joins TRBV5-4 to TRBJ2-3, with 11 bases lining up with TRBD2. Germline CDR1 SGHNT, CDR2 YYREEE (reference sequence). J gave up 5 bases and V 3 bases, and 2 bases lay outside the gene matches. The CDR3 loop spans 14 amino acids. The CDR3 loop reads CASSWTSGQDTQYF. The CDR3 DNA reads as TGTGCCAGCAGCTGGACTAGCGGGCAAGATACGCAGTATTTT.

CDR3 in DNA: TGTGCCAGTAACCGGGACACGGGCACAGATACGCAGTATTTT. It translates to CASNRDTGTDTQYF. The chain recombines TRBV28 with TRBJ2-3; D is perhaps TRBD1 (6 bases). Germline values: CDR1 MDHEN, CDR2 SYDVKM. V was pared by 9 bases and J by 1 base, with 14 bases between. CDR3 length equals 14 residues.

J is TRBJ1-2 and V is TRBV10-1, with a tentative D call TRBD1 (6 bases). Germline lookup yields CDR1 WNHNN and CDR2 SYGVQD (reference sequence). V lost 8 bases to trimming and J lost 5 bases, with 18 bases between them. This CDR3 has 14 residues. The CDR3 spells CASPPGQKLYGYTF. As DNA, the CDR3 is TGCGCCAGCCCGCCTGGACAGAAGTTATATGGCTACACCTTC.

CDR3 protein: CASSQGLAGVSYEQYF. The CDR3 DNA follows: TGTGCCAGCTCACAAGGACTAGCGGGTGTGTCCTACGAGCAGTACTTC. The chain recombines TRBV18 with TRBJ2-7; 11 nucleotides line up with TRBD2. This CDR3 is 16 amino acids long. After removal of 4 bases from V and 1 base from J, the junction contained 6 bases not matched to a gene. The germline V gene encodes CDR1 KGHSH and CDR2 LQKENI.

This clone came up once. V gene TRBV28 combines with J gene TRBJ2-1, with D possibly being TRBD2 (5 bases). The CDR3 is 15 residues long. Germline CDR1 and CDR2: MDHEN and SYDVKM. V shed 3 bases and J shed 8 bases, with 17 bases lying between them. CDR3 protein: CASSFFSDLSDEQFF. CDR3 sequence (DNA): TGTGCCAGCAGTTTCTTCAGCGACCTTAGCGATGAGCAGTTCTTC.

The CDR3 reads CASSPGGLREGTQYF. The CDR3 DNA is TGTGCCAGCAGCCCAGGGGGCCTACGGGAAGGGACCCAGTACTTC. This chain connects TRBV9 to TRBJ2-5; 8 bases are a match to TRBD1. J was trimmed by 7 bases and V by 4 bases; bases with no gene match: 12. Germline CDR1 and CDR2: SGDLS and YYNGEE. The CDR3 length is 15 residues.

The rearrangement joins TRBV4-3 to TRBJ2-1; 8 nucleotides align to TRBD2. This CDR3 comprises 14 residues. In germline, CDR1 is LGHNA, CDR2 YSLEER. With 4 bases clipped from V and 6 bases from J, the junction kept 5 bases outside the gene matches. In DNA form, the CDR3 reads TGCGCCAGCAGCCTCGTAGCGGGGATCAATGAGCAGTTCTTC. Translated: CASSLVAGINEQFF.

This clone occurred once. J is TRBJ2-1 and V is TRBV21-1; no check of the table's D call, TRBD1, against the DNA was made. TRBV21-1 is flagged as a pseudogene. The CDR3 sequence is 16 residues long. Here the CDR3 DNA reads TGTGCCAGCAGCAAAGGGGTCGACAGGGAGGACAATGAGCAGTTCTTC. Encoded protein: CASSKGVDREDNEQFF.

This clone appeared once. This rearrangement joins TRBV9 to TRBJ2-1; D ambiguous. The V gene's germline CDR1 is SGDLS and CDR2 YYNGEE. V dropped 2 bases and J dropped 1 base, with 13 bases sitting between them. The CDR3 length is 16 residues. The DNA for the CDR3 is TGTGCCAGCAGCGTCGAAGCAACCAAGTCCTACAATGAGCAGTTCTTC. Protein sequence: CASSVEATKSYNEQFF.

CDR3 coding DNA: TGTGCCATCAGTGAGACAGGGGGCGGATACGAGCAGTACTTC. Its translation: CAISETGGGYEQYF. V gene TRBV10-3 combines with J gene TRBJ2-7; 9 bases line up with TRBD1. The J segment lost 4 bases and the V segment lost 2 bases, leaving 3 bases of the junction unmatched. CDR1 is ENHRY, CDR2 SYGVKD, per germline. CDR3 length equals 14 residues.

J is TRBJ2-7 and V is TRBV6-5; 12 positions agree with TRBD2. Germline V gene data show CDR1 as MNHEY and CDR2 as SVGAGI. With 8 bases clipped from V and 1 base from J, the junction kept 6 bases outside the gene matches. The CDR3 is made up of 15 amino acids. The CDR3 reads CASGTSGRPSYEQYF. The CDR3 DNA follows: TGTGCCAGCGGGACTAGCGGGCGTCCTTCCTACGAGCAGTACTTC.

DNA of the CDR3: TGTGCCAGCAAGCGGGAGGCCCTAAGGGGAGATACGCAGTATTTT. Amino acids: CASKREALRGDTQYF. The rearrangement joins TRBV7-2 to TRBJ2-3; 9 bases line up with TRBD2. The junction had 10 bases not matched to a gene; V was cut back by 7 bases and J by 5 bases. The CDR3 is 15 residues long. The germline V gene encodes CDR1 SGHTA and CDR2 FQGNSA.

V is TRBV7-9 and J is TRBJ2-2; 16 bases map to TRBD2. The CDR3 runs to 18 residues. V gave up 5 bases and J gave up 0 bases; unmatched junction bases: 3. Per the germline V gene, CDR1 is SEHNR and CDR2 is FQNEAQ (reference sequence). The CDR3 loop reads CASSPGTSGRANTGELFF. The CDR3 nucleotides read TGTGCCAGCAGCCCCGGGACTAGCGGGAGGGCGAACACCGGGGAGCTGTTTTTT.

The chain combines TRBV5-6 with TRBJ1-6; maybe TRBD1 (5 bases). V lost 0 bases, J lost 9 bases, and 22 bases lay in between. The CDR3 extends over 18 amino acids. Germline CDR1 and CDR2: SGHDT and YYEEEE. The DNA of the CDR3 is TGTGCCAGCAGCTTGGGCCTAGGTATGGGGGGAAGTGGTTCACCCCTCCACTTT. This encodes CASSLGLGMGGSGSPLHF.

The CDR3 nucleotides read TGTGCCAGCAGCTCCCACAAGCCGACTAGCGGGAGTACCTACAATGAGCAGTTCTTC. Translation gives CASSSHKPTSGSTYNEQFF. This chain links TRBV11-2 with TRBJ2-1; 12 positions match TRBD2. CDR1 is SGHAT and CDR2 is FQNNGV in the germline V gene. The trim removed 4 bases at V and 2 bases at J, leaving 12 bases unmatched. The CDR3 is made up of 19 amino acids.

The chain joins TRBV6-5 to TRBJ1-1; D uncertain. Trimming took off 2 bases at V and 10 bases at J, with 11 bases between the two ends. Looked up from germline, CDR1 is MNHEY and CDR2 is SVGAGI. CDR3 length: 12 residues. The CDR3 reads CASSYEGSVAFF. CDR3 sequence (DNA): TGTGCCAGCAGTTACGAGGGCTCGGTAGCTTTCTTT.

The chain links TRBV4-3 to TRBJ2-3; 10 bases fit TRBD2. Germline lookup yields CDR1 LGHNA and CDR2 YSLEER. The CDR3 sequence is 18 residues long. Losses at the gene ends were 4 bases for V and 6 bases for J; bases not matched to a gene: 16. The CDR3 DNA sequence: TGCGCCAGCAGCCTCCACTGGGGATTTAGCGGGAGGAGCGATACGCAGTATTTT. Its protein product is CASSLHWGFSGRSDTQYF.

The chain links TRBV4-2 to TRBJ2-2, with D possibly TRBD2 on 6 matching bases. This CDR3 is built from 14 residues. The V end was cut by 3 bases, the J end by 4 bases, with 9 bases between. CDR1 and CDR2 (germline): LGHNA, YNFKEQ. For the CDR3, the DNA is TGTGCCAGCAGCCACGGGCGGGGCACCGGGGAGCTGTTTTTT. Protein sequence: CASSHGRGTGELFF.

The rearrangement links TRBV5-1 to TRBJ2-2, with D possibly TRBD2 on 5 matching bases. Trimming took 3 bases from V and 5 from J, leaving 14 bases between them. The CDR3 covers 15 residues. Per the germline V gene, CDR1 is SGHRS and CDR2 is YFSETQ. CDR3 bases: TGCGCCAGCAGCTACATCCGGGAAGGTACCGGGGAGCTGTTTTTT. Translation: CASSYIREGTGELFF. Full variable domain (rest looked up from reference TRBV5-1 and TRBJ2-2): KAGVTQTPRYLIKTRGQQVTLSCSPISGHRSVSWYQQTPGQGLQFLFEYFSETQRNKGNFPGRFSGRQFSNSRSEMNVSTLELGDSALYLCASSYIREGTGELFFGEGSRLTVL.

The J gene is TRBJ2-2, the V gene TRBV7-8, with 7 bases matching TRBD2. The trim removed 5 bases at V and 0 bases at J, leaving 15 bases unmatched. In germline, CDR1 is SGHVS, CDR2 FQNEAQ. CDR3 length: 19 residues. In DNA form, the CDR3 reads TGTGCCAGCAGCGCAATAGCGGGCGTCAACTTCGCGAACACCGGGGAGCTGTTTTTT. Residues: CASSAIAGVNFANTGELFF.

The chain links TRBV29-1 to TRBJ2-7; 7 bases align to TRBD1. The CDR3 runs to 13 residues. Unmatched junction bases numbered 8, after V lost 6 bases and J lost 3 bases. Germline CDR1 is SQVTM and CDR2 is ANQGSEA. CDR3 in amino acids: CSVSDRLGYEQYF. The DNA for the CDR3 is TGCAGCGTCTCGGACAGGTTGGGCTACGAGCAGTACTTC.

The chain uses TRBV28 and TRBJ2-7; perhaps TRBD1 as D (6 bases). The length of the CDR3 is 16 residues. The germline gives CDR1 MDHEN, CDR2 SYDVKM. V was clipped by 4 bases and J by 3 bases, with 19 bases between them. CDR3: CASSSPQGTRSYEQYF. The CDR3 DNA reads TGTGCCAGCAGTTCACCCCAGGGGACGCGTAGCTACGAGCAGTACTTC.

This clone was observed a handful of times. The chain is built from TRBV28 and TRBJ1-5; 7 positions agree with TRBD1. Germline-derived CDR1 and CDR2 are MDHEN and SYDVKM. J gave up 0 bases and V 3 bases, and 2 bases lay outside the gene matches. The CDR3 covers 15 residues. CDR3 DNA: TGTGCCAGCAGTTTTAGACAGGGTAGCAATCAGCCCCAGCATTTT. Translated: CASSFRQGSNQPQHF.

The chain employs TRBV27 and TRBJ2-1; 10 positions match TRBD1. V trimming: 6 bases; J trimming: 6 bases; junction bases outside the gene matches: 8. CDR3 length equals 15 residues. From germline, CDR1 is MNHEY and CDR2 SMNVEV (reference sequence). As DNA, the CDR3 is TGTGCCAGCAGGTTGGGACAGGGGATGGCCAATGAGCAGTTCTTC. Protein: CASRLGQGMANEQFF.

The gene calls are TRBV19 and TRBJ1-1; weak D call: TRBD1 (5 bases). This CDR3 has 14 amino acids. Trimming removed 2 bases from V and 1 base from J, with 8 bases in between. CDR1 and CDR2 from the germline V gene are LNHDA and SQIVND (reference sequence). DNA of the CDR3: TGTGCCAGTAGTATAAGACAGCAGAACACTGAAGCTTTCTTT. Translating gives CASSIRQQNTEAFF.